The following is a TCR beta chain sequence with its context. Its recognized antigen is unknown. Base qualities were left out, and no much larger clone turns up one base away. The record originates from a study of sequential checkpoint blockade in melanoma (dated by TCRdb to the late 2010s). For the study in its entirety: Patients were assigned by 1:1 randomization to either first-line nivolumab followed by ipilimumab (arm A) or ipilimumab followed by nivolumab (arm B). Maintenance nivolumab came after each of the two trial sequences.

Sample treatment or condition, as interpreted from the label and publication: randomized to nivolumab then ipilimumab (arm A) or the reverse (arm B). No trial patient had received prior DNA-damaging chemotherapy. A FACS Aria II flow cytometer was used to sort live CD3+CD8+ cells that were negative for CD19 and CD56 from thawed PBMCs. CheckMate 064, a randomized, open-label phase II trial of sequential checkpoint blockade, was the source of the samples, all of which came from patients with melanoma. Peripheral blood mononuclear cells were collected by leukapheresis, purified using Ficoll-Paque, and frozen in human serum containing approximately 9.8% DMSO. Immediately after sorting, the purity of the sorted blood CD3+CD8+ cells was confirmed to be >98%, and DNA was then extracted. From the cysteine up to the phenylalanine, the CDR3 has a length of 13 residues. Kept here is only the CDR3 DNA, which spans 39 bases and is read in frame from base 1. V is trimmed back by 5 bases and J by 2 bases, and the junction contains 1 base that no gene match accounts for. CDR1 is given as LNHDA and CDR2 as SQIVND, both from the germline V gene (reference sequence).

TCRbeta CDR3 regions were immunosequenced from genomic DNA with the immunoSEQ Assay. Before high-throughput sequencing, genomic DNA was amplified using bias-controlled multiplex PCR. The study's own analysis went as follows. To quantify the absolute abundance of each unique TCRbeta CDR3 region, the sequences were collapsed and filtered. Clonality, defined as 1 minus Pielou's evenness, was calculated using only productive rearrangements. Clones with significantly greater frequencies in on-treatment versus baseline samples were identified using a previously published method. The table was pulled from immuneACCESS by TCRdb, which kept in-frame rearrangements only. Such tables lose some clones; where checked, under half of the loss comes from unresolved V genes, and the rest has no known cause. Clone size and V and J calls were adopted from that table, with D and trimming inferred from the DNA. Recorded for this sample are some 21,000 clones; around 80% of them occurred a single time. The ten largest clones add up to around a tenth of the sample.

The paper as a whole reports these results and caveats: Larger, independent patient cohorts are needed to validate the response-prediction model that combines TCR metrics and mutation burden.

The sequence was collected from a human donor with melanoma. Rearrangement joined TRBV19 to TRBJ2-5; the central 8 bases match TRBD1. The sequences come from CD8+ T cells sorted from blood (inferred from file names), collected from a patient given nivolumab and ipilimumab in sequence. The CDR3 region has the sequence CASSGDRQETQYF. Read as DNA, the sequence is TGTGCCAGTAGTGGGGACAGGCAAGAGACCCAGTACTTC.